This TCR beta chain comes out of a study of blood T cell repertoires in COVID-19. About the research overall: Sources were T cells, B-cell-depleted T cells, or PBMCs; the material itself was cDNA or gDNA.

The germline gives CDR1 SNHLY, CDR2 FYNNEI. CDR3 size: 16 residues. The V gene lost 3 bases and the J gene lost 0 bases, with 12 bases spanning the gap. This study enrolled people aged about 18 to 95 from under 25 US geographic areas. The protocol was immunoSEQ multiplex PCR, while the TCRdb copy is restricted to in-frame clones and leaves out a portion. The data hold about 330,000 clones, with 70% to 90% observed a single time. The V call is TRBV2, the J call TRBJ1-5; perhaps TRBD1 as D (6 bases). The receptor was isolated from a woman aged 25 to 39 who had recovered from COVID-19. Sequenced input: PBMCs or T cells enriched from blood (not recorded which). The chain's CDR3 is CASSEGRGHSNQPQHF. The CDR3 DNA reads as TGTGCCAGCAGTGAGGGTCGGGGACATAGCAATCAGCCCCAGCATTTT.